This T cell receptor beta chain is drawn from a study of blood T cell repertoires in COVID-19 (dated by TCRdb to between 2020 and 2021). With regard to the full study: Samples covering the acute and convalescent phases of COVID-19 were provided by collaborators in the United States, Italy and Spain. Subjects who had been exposed to COVID-19, were actively infected with it, or had recovered from it provided the deeply sampled blood TCRbeta repertoires that made up the dataset. The samples were drawn from the first 160 participants of the ongoing ImmuneRACE study and from some 1,300 subjects provided by 6 global collaborators. The prospective study material was composed of cDNA or gDNA derived from T cells, B-cell-depleted T cells, or PBMCs. Where available, HLA class I and class II types were taken from metadata supplied by the sample provider and were not determined by assay-based typing. A de-identified subject ID, COVID-19 status, age in years and sex were almost always included in the sample metadata. The repertoires were released in a freely available public database intended as a resource for research on the immune response to SARS-CoV-2.

In the prospective study, participants were roughly 18 to 100 years old, resided in approximately 25 geographic areas of the United States, and were enrolled through a virtual design. In the prospective study, participants were assigned to cohorts based on the clinical history participants reported in a screening survey and a study questionnaire. A participant counted as exposed if, within 2 weeks of entering the study, that participant had been in contact with someone who had a PCR-confirmed or clinician-diagnosed COVID-19 case. In the prospective study, mobile phlebotomists collected whole blood, serum and a nasopharyngeal or oropharyngeal swab from each participant. Additional blood draws and questionnaires over an approximately two-month period could optionally be provided by prospective study participants. Before DNA extraction, blood samples from the prospective study were shipped at room temperature or frozen.

For this clone: Its specific antigen is unknown. The input lacks base qualities; no much larger clone sits a single base away.

On the study overall, not on this receptor specifically: Clinical and demographic metadata were provided uncurated, with the amount varying by source and participant.

TCRbeta CDR3 regions were amplified from genomic DNA using the immunoSEQ Assay, a bias-controlled multiplex PCR. For the original study's pipeline: The number of nucleated cells in each sample was estimated by amplification of reference gene primers within the assay. Sequence reads were collapsed and filtered to measure the absolute abundance of every unique TCRbeta CDR3 rearrangement. For each sample, productive Simpson clonality was calculated by taking the square root of Simpson's diversity index across productive rearrangements. TCRdb took over this immuneACCESS table, retaining in-frame rearrangements with V and J assigned. Such tables are incomplete; in checked studies, under half of the missing clones stem from an unresolved V gene, and the remainder is unexplained. V, J and clone size derive from that table, while D and trimming were established from the DNA sequence. Recorded for this sample are around 250,000 clones; 88% of them occurred a single time. The leading ten clones occupy about 3.4% of the sample.

This clonotype was obtained from a woman between 35 and 50 years old who had been exposed to COVID-19. The sample consisted of PBMCs or T cells enriched from blood (not recorded which).

The CDR3 protein is CASSEYDDRVETQYF. Read as DNA, the sequence is TGTGCCAGCAGTGAATATGATGACAGGGTGGAGACCCAGTACTTC. The chain couples TRBV25-1 to TRBJ2-5; 7 central nucleotides agree with TRBD1. CDR1 MGHDK and CDR2 SYGVNS were looked up in the germline V gene. From its cysteine to its phenylalanine, the CDR3 spans 15 amino acids. Here the CDR3 DNA is all that survives: 45 bases in frame from base 1. After removal of 0 bases from V and 5 bases from J, the junction retains 6 bases not matched to a gene.